Presented here are 9 T cell receptor beta chains from one specimen sequenced in a study of Ad26.COV2.S vaccination and SARS-CoV-2 variants. The table came from immunoSEQ multiplex PCR; TCRdb's copy has only in-frame clones and leaves some out. The table lists approximately 350,000 clones, around 86% of them singletons. Treatment reported: approximately 18 received Ad26.COV2.S at low or high dose, single or two shots; about 5 received placebo; per-sample allocation not given. Material that was analyzed had been drawn on day 63 after the first vaccine or placebo injection. Sequenced material: peripheral blood, taken in a trial of Ad26.COV2.S vaccine versus placebo. All receptors come from a person between 18 and 65 years old who received the Ad26.COV2.S COVID-19 vaccine or a placebo.

This chain connects TRBV7-8 to TRBJ2-1; perhaps TRBD2 as D (6 bases). The V end was cut by 5 bases, the J end by 12 bases, with 17 bases between. Germline CDR1 and CDR2: SGHVS and FQNEAQ. The CDR3 spans 13 residues. In nucleotides, the CDR3 is TGTGCCAGCAGCGACCGGAGGGGACTTCCGCAGTTCTTC. Translated, it gives CASSDRRGLPQFF.

The chain couples TRBV9 to TRBJ1-1, with D possibly matching TRBD1 (6 bases). Looked up from germline, CDR1 is SGDLS and CDR2 is YYNGEE. The length of the CDR3 is 15 residues. V lost 0 bases to trimming and J lost 4 bases, with 13 bases between them. CDR3 in DNA: TGTGCCAGCAGCGTAGGTTGGGGGGCTGCCACTGAAGCTTTCTTT. The encoded protein is CASSVGWGAATEAFF.

This clone has only a few counts. The rearrangement uses TRBV4-1 and TRBJ2-7; D ambiguous. CDR1 and CDR2 (germline): MGHRA, YSYEKL. The CDR3 has 18 amino acids. V lost 2 bases and J 0 bases, leaving 20 bases between the germline ends. CDR3 sequence (DNA): TGCGCCAGCAGCCAATCTCGAACACAGCTTAACTACTCCTACGAGCAGTACTTC. This gives the protein CASSQSRTQLNYSYEQYF.

This chain joins TRBV14 and TRBJ1-5; 7 bases fit TRBD1. With 4 bases clipped from V and 0 bases from J, the junction kept 12 bases outside the gene matches. Germline-derived CDR1 and CDR2 are SGHDN and FVKESK. This CDR3 is 18 amino acids long. DNA for the CDR3: TGTGCCAGCAGCCCGGGATTTTCCGGGACAGATAGCAATCAGCCCCAGCATTTT. Translating it yields CASSPGFSGTDSNQPQHF. Together with reference TRBV14 and TRBJ1-5, the CDR3 gives the full variable domain: EAGVTQFPSHSVIEKGQTVTLRCDPISGHDNLYWYRRVMGKEIKFLLHFVKESKQDESGMPNNRFLAERTGGTYSTLKVQPAELEDSGVYFCASSPGFSGTDSNQPQHFGDGTRLSIL.

Only a few counts were recorded for this clone. This chain uses TRBV7-2 with TRBJ1-5; D is ambiguous. The ends were cut back, 3 bases at V and 3 bases at J, with 6 bases in the middle. Germline V gene sequence: CDR1 SGHTA, CDR2 FQGNSA. This CDR3 is 13 amino acids long. CDR3 sequence: CASSFNTNQPQHF. Here the CDR3 DNA reads TGTGCCAGCAGCTTTAATACCAATCAGCCCCAGCATTTT. The full variable domain, completed using reference TRBV7-2 and TRBJ1-5, is GAGVSQSPSNKVTEKGKDVELRCDPISGHTALYWYRQSLGQGLEFLIYFQGNSAPDKSGLPSDRFSAERTGGSVSTLTIQRTQQEDSAVYLCASSFNTNQPQHFGDGTRLSIL.

The chain carries TRBV2 and TRBJ2-2, with no clear D. V lost 3 bases to trimming and J lost 7 bases, with 12 bases between them. Germline assignment: CDR1 SNHLY and CDR2 FYNNEI. The CDR3 covers 14 residues. CDR3 DNA: TGTGCCAGCAGTGAGGCATTAGCAGTCGGGGAGCTGTTTTTT. It specifies CASSEALAVGELFF.

This chain joins TRBV30 and TRBJ2-2; no reliable D call. Trimming stripped 4 bases from V and 2 bases from J, with 11 bases between. Germline loops: CDR1 GTSNPN, CDR2 SVGIG (reference sequence). The CDR3 spans 14 residues. The CDR3 sequence: CAWKGGTNTGELFF. In DNA, the CDR3 is TGTGCCTGGAAGGGTGGCACTAACACCGGGGAGCTGTTTTTT. Full variable domain (remainder filled in from reference TRBV30 and TRBJ2-2): SQTIHQWPATLVQPVGSPLSLECTVEGTSNPNLYWYRQAAGRGLQLLFYSVGIGQISSEVPQNLSASRPQDRQFILSSKKLLLSDSGFYLCAWKGGTNTGELFFGEGSRLTVL.

The chain recombines TRBV4-3 with TRBJ1-3, with 9 bases aligning to TRBD1. Germline V gene sequence: CDR1 LGHNA, CDR2 YSLEER. The CDR3 length is 17 residues. J was trimmed by 5 bases and V by 0 bases; bases with no gene match: 8. CDR3 residues: CASSQDTRQGVRNTIYF. The CDR3 nucleotides read TGCGCCAGCAGCCAAGATACCCGACAGGGGGTAAGAAACACCATATATTTT.

The chain employs TRBV18 and TRBJ1-2, with 7 bases identical to TRBD1. The V gene's germline CDR1 is KGHSH and CDR2 LQKENI. V dropped 3 bases and J dropped 5; count of bases not matched to a gene: 9. CDR3 length: 15 amino acids. The CDR3 here is CASSPSGTAIYGYTF. For the CDR3, the DNA is TGTGCCAGCTCACCTTCCGGGACAGCTATTTATGGCTACACCTTC.